This T cell receptor (beta chain) is from a study of blood T cell repertoires in COVID-19. The germline CDR1 and CDR2 sequences are SNHLY and FYNNEI. The CDR3 contains 15 residues. Trimming cost V 8 bases and J 3 bases; bases outside gene matches: 9. TCRdb's table, derived via immunoSEQ multiplex PCR, lists solely in-frame clones and lacks some. Here the sample spans roughly 60,000 clones, approximately 78% being singletons. This sequence was found in a man older than 75 with acute or convalescent COVID-19. What was sequenced was peripheral blood. The chain is built from TRBV2 and TRBJ2-7; 11 bases fit TRBD1. DNA of the CDR3: TGTGCCAGCGCCCTGGGACAGGGGGATTACTACGAGCAGTACTTC. As protein: CASALGQGDYYEQYF.